Described below is a single T cell receptor (beta chain) sequence and its context. Each participant's cohort was designated according to participant-reported clinical history. Cohort 3 recovery required two negative PCRs, clearance, or symptom resolution. Trimming took off 1 base at V and 3 bases at J, with 9 bases between the two ends. Looked up from germline, CDR1 is SGHAT and CDR2 is FQNNGV. The CDR3 is made up of 15 amino acids. The protocol was immunoSEQ multiplex PCR, while the TCRdb copy is restricted to in-frame clones and leaves out a portion. The data hold around 260,000 clones, with 90% observed a single time. The entry originates in a study of blood T cell repertoires in COVID-19. Study as a whole: PBMCs, B-cell-depleted T cells, or T cells were the source of the cDNA or gDNA that made up the material.

The chain has TRBV11-2 and TRBJ1-4, with unresolved D. The material sequenced was PBMCs or T cells enriched from blood (not recorded which). The clonotype was recovered from a woman under 40 who had recovered from COVID-19. The CDR3 sequence is CASSLAALPNEKLFF. CDR3 coding DNA: TGTGCCAGCAGCTTAGCGGCACTACCTAATGAAAAACTGTTTTTT.